A single T cell receptor beta chain is shown here with its context. This sample is part of a study of blood T cell repertoires in COVID-19. Repertoires were generated with immunoSEQ multiplex PCR, while TCRdb's copy carries only in-frame clones and drops some. The sample gives about 180,000 clones, almost 80% of which show up once; 17% is in the top ten. This CDR3 comprises 16 residues. Germline loops: CDR1 SGHNT, CDR2 YYREEE (reference sequence). J lost 9 bases, V lost 0 bases, and 9 bases had no gene match. The chain uses TRBV5-4 and TRBJ2-1; 10 bases are a match to TRBD2. The receptor comes from a woman aged 45 to 65 who had recovered from COVID-19. Sample: PBMCs or T cells enriched from blood (not recorded which). The CDR3, as DNA: TGTGCCAGCAGCTTGGCCGGATTGGTAGCGGGAGGTGAGCAGTTCTTC. It is translated as CASSLAGLVAGGEQFF.